This is a list of T cell receptor beta chains from one sample in a study of neurological immune-mediated disorders. TCRdb reprocessed the 5' RACE reads with MiXCR, giving one entry per CDR3 protein. The table has about 48,000 distinct CDR3 sequences, 4.5% to 7% seen once. The sample consisted of CD4+ T cells from blood. The receptors were sampled from a woman aged 18-29 years with multiple sclerosis. Both conserved end residues are part of each CDR3. D genes are given only for firm matches. A row's size may be missing; if present it is once, few, many or a size class.

size	D	V	length	J	DNA	CDR3
few	NA	TRBV19	15	TRBJ1-1	TGTGCCAGTACCAAGGATGCACCTGTGGGGACTGAAGCTTTCTTT	CASTKDAPVGTEAFF
many	TRBD1	TRBV5-8	14	TRBJ1-5	TGTGCCAGCGGGACAGGGTTGAGCAATCAGCCCCAGCATTTT	CASGTGLSNQPQHF
NA	NA	TRBV25-1	17	TRBJ2-2	TGTGCCAGCAGTAGGTGGGGAGGGGGCGCAAACACCGGGGAGCTGTTTTTT	CASSRWGGGANTGELFF
many	TRBD1	TRBV10-3	15	TRBJ2-3	TGTGCCATCAGTCCGGGACAGGGATTGGGAGATACGCAGTATTTT	CAISPGQGLGDTQYF
many	TRBD2	TRBV11-2	13	TRBJ2-1	TGTGCCAGCAGCCGGGGGGTCTACAATGAGCAGTTCTTC	CASSRGVYNEQFF
many	NA	TRBV5-1	15	TRBJ1-6	TGCGCCAGCAGCGGGCCGGGCAGGGTGGATTCACCCCTCCACTTT	CASSGPGRVDSPLHF
many	NA	TRBV20-1	14	TRBJ1-1	TGCAGTGCTAGAGTGGGTGGCGGGCACACTGAAGCTTTCTTT	CSARVGGGHTEAFF
NA	NA	TRBV27	11	TRBJ1-1	TGTGTATCGGGTCCGGGTACTGAAGCTTTCTTT	CVSGPGTEAFF
NA	NA	TRBV20-1	14	TRBJ2-1	TGCAGTGCTAGTTCTAGCGAGACCTACAATGAGCAGTTCTTC	CSASSSETYNEQFF
few	NA	TRBV6-5	11	TRBJ1-1	TGTGCCAGCAGACAGGGTACTGAAGCTTTCTTT	CASRQGTEAFF
NA	TRBD1	TRBV15	17	TRBJ1-5	TGTGCCACCAGCAGGCGGACAGGTATGACCCCAGGTCAGCCCCAGCATTTT	CATSRRTGMTPGQPQHF
many	TRBD2	TRBV7-9	16	TRBJ2-2	TGTGCCAGCAGCTTTCGGCTAGCGGGAACCACCGGGGAGCTGTTTTTT	CASSFRLAGTTGELFF
many	TRBD1	TRBV4-2	15	TRBJ2-5	TGTGCCAGCAGCCAGCAGACAGGGGTTCAAGAGACCCAGTACTTC	CASSQQTGVQETQYF
many	TRBD1	TRBV12-3/TRBV12-4	14	TRBJ1-4	TGTGCCAGCCAAACCGGGACAGGGGGCGAAAAACTGTTTTTT	CASQTGTGGEKLFF
many	TRBD1	TRBV10-2	13	TRBJ2-3	TGCGCCAGCGCAGACAGGGGGCGAGATACGCAGTATTTT	CASADRGRDTQYF
many	TRBD1	TRBV24-1	17	TRBJ2-5	TGTGCCACCAGCGAAGCCGGGACAGGGGTCGAAGGAGAGACCCAGTACTTC	CATSEAGTGVEGETQYF
few	NA	TRBV5-1	14	TRBJ2-3	TGCGCCAGCAGCTTGGAAGTGGCCTCAGATACGCAGTATTTT	CASSLEVASDTQYF
many	NA	TRBV20-1	13	TRBJ2-1	TGCAGTGCTAGAGATCCCCCCCACAATGAGCAGTTCTTC	CSARDPPHNEQFF
many	TRBD2	TRBV7-2	14	TRBJ2-1	TGTGCCAGCAGCTTCCAGCGGGAGGGCAATGAGCAGTTCTTC	CASSFQREGNEQFF
many	NA	TRBV6-9	13	TRBJ2-1	TGTGCCAGCATCCTTGGCTCCTACAATGAGCAGTTCTTC	CASILGSYNEQFF
many	TRBD1	TRBV12-3/TRBV12-4	14	TRBJ1-1	TGTGCCAGCAGCGAACAGGGGGCAAAAACTGAAGCTTTCTTT	CASSEQGAKTEAFF
many	NA	TRBV3-1	15	TRBJ1-6	TGTGCCAGCAGCTCACCCCGGGGCTATAATTCACCCCTCCACTTT	CASSSPRGYNSPLHF
many	NA	TRBV27	16	TRBJ1-3	TGTGCCAGCAGTCTCGTGTCGGGGTCCCCTGGAAACACCATATATTTT	CASSLVSGSPGNTIYF
many	TRBD1	TRBV5-1	15	TRBJ2-7	TGCGCCAGCAGCTTGGAAGGACAGGTGACCTACGAGCAGTACTTC	CASSLEGQVTYEQYF
NA	NA	TRBV3-1	12	TRBJ2-1	TGTGCCAGCAGCCAAGGTGGGGGAGAGCAGTTCTTC	CASSQGGGEQFF
many	TRBD2	TRBV14	15	TRBJ2-5	TGTGCCAGCAGCCTGAGGACTAGCGGTTCAGAGACCCAGTACTTC	CASSLRTSGSETQYF
many	NA	TRBV7-9	15	TRBJ2-3	TGTGCCAGCAGCCCGGGCCCGGCTAGCACAGATACGCAGTATTTT	CASSPGPASTDTQYF
many	TRBD2	TRBV29-1	12	TRBJ2-5	TGCAGCGCCTTGGCGGGGGGTGAGACCCAGTACTTC	CSALAGGETQYF
many	NA	TRBV5-1	15	TRBJ1-1	TGCGCCAGCAGCTTGGTTTTGGGCGTAAGGACTGAAGCTTTCTTT	CASSLVLGVRTEAFF
many	TRBD1	TRBV12-3/TRBV12-4	16	TRBJ2-3	TGTGCCAGCAGTTTTGATGGACAGGGTCGCACAGATACGCAGTATTTT	CASSFDGQGRTDTQYF
many	NA	TRBV20-1	13	TRBJ1-2	TGCAGTGCAAGGGGCCCCGGAAACTATGGCTACACCTTC	CSARGPGNYGYTF
many	NA	TRBV11-2	12	TRBJ1-2	TGTGCCAGCAGCTTAACGGGGGTTGGCTACACCTTC	CASSLTGVGYTF
many	NA	TRBV28	14	TRBJ2-1	TGTGCCAGCAGTTTACCGGGAGCGGCTAATGAGCAGTTCTTC	CASSLPGAANEQFF
NA	TRBD1	TRBV5-1	15	TRBJ2-5	TGCGCCAGCAGCTTGGAAGACAGGGGACAAGAGACCCAGTACTTC	CASSLEDRGQETQYF
many	TRBD2	TRBV7-2	14	TRBJ2-3	TGTGCCAGCAGCTTAGTTGGGGGGGTGGATACGCAGTATTTT	CASSLVGGVDTQYF
many	TRBD2	TRBV5-1	15	TRBJ2-1	TGCGCCAGCAGCTTTCTAGCGGGAGAGCTAAGTGAGCAGTTCTTC	CASSFLAGELSEQFF
many	TRBD2	TRBV5-1	16	TRBJ2-3	TGCGCCAGCAGCTACGGACTAGCGGGTCCTCTAGATACGCAGTATTTT	CASSYGLAGPLDTQYF
many	NA	TRBV20-1	15	TRBJ2-1	TGCAGTGCTAGTAGTTTGGGGGCCATGAACAATGAGCAGTTCTTC	CSASSLGAMNNEQFF
few	NA	TRBV9	15	TRBJ1-2	TGTGCCAGCAGCGTCTCCTTCCTGGGGGGCTATGGCTACACCTTC	CASSVSFLGGYGYTF
few	TRBD2	TRBV19	16	TRBJ2-1	TGTGCCAGTAGTAGGCTTACTAGCGGGAGTCGCAATGAGCAGTTCTTC	CASSRLTSGSRNEQFF
many	NA	TRBV16	15	TRBJ1-2	TGTGCCAGCAGCCAATCTTCCTCTTCTAACTATGGCTACACCTTC	CASSQSSSSNYGYTF
large	TRBD2	TRBV7-3	17	TRBJ2-2	TGTGCCAGCAGCTTAGTCCCAGCGGGGGTTGGGACCGGGGAGCTGTTTTTT	CASSLVPAGVGTGELFF
NA	TRBD1	TRBV24-1	13	TRBJ2-2	TGTGCCACGGGACAGCCGAACACCGGGGAGCTGTTTTTT	CATGQPNTGELFF
many	NA	TRBV9	13	TRBJ2-5	TGTGCCAGCAGCGTGGGCTTCGGGGAGACCCAGTACTTC	CASSVGFGETQYF
many	NA	TRBV6-1	13	TRBJ2-3	TGTGCCAGCAGTGAACGAGCTAAGGATACGCAGTATTTT	CASSERAKDTQYF
NA	NA	TRBV11-2	13	TRBJ2-3	TGTGCCAGCAGCTACCAGAGCACAGATACGCAGTATTTT	CASSYQSTDTQYF
NA	TRBD2	TRBV7-9	15	TRBJ2-1	TGTGCCAGCAGCTTCCGGGAGGCGGACTACAATGAGCAGTTCTTC	CASSFREADYNEQFF
many	TRBD2	TRBV20-1	20	TRBJ2-2	TGCAGTGCTAGAGATAGAAAGCGGGAGGGCCTTTTCGCGAACACCGGGGAGCTGTTTTTT	CSARDRKREGLFANTGELFF
many	NA	TRBV5-6	12	TRBJ1-1	TGTGCCAGCAGCTACATGGACACTGAAGCTTTCTTT	CASSYMDTEAFF
many	TRBD2	TRBV29-1	14	TRBJ2-5	TGCAGCGTTGGGCTAGCGGGGCCCCGGGAGACCCAGTACTTC	CSVGLAGPRETQYF
many	TRBD2	TRBV7-2	17	TRBJ2-5	TGTGCCAGCAGCTTAGGGGGACTAGCGGGAGGCGGAGAGACCCAGTACTTC	CASSLGGLAGGGETQYF
few	NA	TRBV5-1	14	TRBJ1-2	TGCGCCAGCAGTCTCAACAGCCTAACCTATGGCTACACCTTC	CASSLNSLTYGYTF
many	TRBD2	TRBV20-1	13	TRBJ2-1	TGCAGTGCTGGGACTAGCGGGACCTATGAGCAGTTCTTC	CSAGTSGTYEQFF
few	NA	TRBV4-1	15	TRBJ1-1	TGCGCCAGCAGCCAAGATTGGGGGGCGCAGGATGAAGCTTTCTTT	CASSQDWGAQDEAFF
many	NA	TRBV5-6	15	TRBJ2-2	TGTGCCAGCAGAATGACGGGACGTAACACCGGGGAGCTGTTTTTT	CASRMTGRNTGELFF
many	NA	TRBV6-4	14	TRBJ2-3	TGTGCCAGCAGTGATCGGCCTAGCACAGATACGCAGTATTTT	CASSDRPSTDTQYF